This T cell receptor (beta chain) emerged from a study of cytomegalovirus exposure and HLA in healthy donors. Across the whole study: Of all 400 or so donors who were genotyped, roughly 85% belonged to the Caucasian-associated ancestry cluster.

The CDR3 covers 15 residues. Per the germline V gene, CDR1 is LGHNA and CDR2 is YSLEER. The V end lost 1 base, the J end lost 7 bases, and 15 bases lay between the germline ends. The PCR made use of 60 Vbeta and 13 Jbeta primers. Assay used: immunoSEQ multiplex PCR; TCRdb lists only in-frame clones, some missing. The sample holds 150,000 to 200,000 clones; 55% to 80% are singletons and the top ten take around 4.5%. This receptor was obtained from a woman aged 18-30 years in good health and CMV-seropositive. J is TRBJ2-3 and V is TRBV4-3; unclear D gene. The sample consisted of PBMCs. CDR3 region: CASSQVPPHSHTQYF. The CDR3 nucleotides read TGCGCCAGCAGCCAAGTCCCCCCGCACAGCCATACGCAGTATTTT.